Below are 26 T cell receptor beta chains sequenced from a single sample in a study of T cell repertoires in cytomegalovirus infection. TCRdb ran MiXCR on the reads and lists one entry per CDR3 protein. Here the sample spans hundreds of thousands of distinct CDR3 sequences, 20% to 25% being singletons. Sequencing was carried out using CD8+ T cells from PBMCs. Receptors originate from a human donor in good health (CMV status not recorded). Some clones in this sample may be carry-over from other donors' samples.

The sample holds many counts of this clonotype. The rearrangement joins TRBV7-2 to TRBJ2-6; 7 nucleotides agree with TRBD1. Germline V gene lookup returns CDR1 SGHTA and CDR2 FQGNSA. The CDR3 is 17 amino acids. Losses at the gene ends were 5 bases for V and 0 bases for J; bases not matched to a gene: 7. CDR3 region: CASSQGQPLSGANVLTF. In nucleotides, the CDR3 is TGTGCCAGCAGCCAGGGACAGCCCCTCTCTGGGGCCAACGTCCTGACTTTC.

The rearrangement joins TRBV19 to TRBJ1-2; D not certain. Germline-derived CDR1 and CDR2 are LNHDA and SQIVND (reference sequence). The CDR3 contains 15 residues. V was cut by 3 bases and J by 1 base, with 12 bases left in between. The CDR3 region is CASSIGKDYNYGYTF. The DNA of the CDR3 is TGTGCCAGTAGTATCGGGAAGGACTATAACTATGGCTACACCTTC.

This clonotype was observed at least ten times. The rearrangement uses TRBV7-2 and TRBJ2-3; D is perhaps TRBD2 (5 bases). The CDR3 totals 15 residues. Trimming took off 3 bases at V and 1 base at J, with 11 bases between the two ends. Germline-derived CDR1 and CDR2 are SGHTA and FQGNSA. The DNA of the CDR3 is TGTGCCAGCAGCTTTGGGGAGTCACGCACAGATACGCAGTATTTT. This gives the protein CASSFGESRTDTQYF.

This chain links TRBV6-5 with TRBJ1-2, with D uncertain. The CDR3 sequence is 12 residues long. V shed 8 bases and J shed 11 bases, with 18 bases lying between them. Germline V gives CDR1 MNHEY, CDR2 SVGAGI. The CDR3 region has the DNA TGTGCCAGCTCCCCAGAGAATTCCCGGTACACCTTC. Amino acid sequence: CASSPENSRYTF.

This clonotype was seen once. Since a much larger clone is just one base distant, this may be a read error. This rearrangement joins TRBV7-2 to TRBJ2-3, with a possible D match to TRBD1 (6 bases). CDR1 is SGHTA and CDR2 is FQGNSA in the germline V gene. CDR3 size: 13 residues. The CDR3 DNA reads as TGTGCAGTCCGGGACAAGTACACAGATACGCAGTATTTT. Amino acid sequence: CAVRDKYTDTQYF.

The rearrangement uses TRBV20-1 and TRBJ1-1; D is undetermined. Germline values: CDR1 DFQATT, CDR2 SNEGSKA (reference sequence). V lost 2 bases and J lost 6, with 22 bases in between. This CDR3 contains 16 residues. CDR3 loop: CSARTDPPTKRPEAFF. CDR3 coding DNA: TGCAGTGCTAGAACCGATCCCCCCACAAAGAGGCCTGAAGCTTTCTTT.

This sequence joins TRBV9 and TRBJ1-2; weak D call: TRBD1 (5 bases). Germline lookup yields CDR1 SGDLS and CDR2 YYNGEE. Trimming took off 3 bases at V and 3 bases at J, with 12 bases between the two ends. The CDR3 is 14 residues long. CDR3 DNA sequence: TGTGCCAGCAGCGCCCCCGGGACTTACTATGGCTACACCTTC. Translation gives CASSAPGTYYGYTF.

In this sample, this clonotype turned up many times. The chain is built from TRBV2 and TRBJ1-5; unclear D gene. Trimming left V 7 bases short and J 8 bases short, with 18 bases between. The CDR3 totals 14 residues. CDR1 and CDR2 from the germline V gene are SNHLY and FYNNEI. This chain's CDR3 is CASKKEGGHEPQHF. The DNA of the CDR3 is TGTGCCAGCAAGAAGGAGGGAGGCCATGAGCCCCAGCATTTT.

The rearrangement uses TRBV19 and TRBJ2-1; maybe TRBD2 (7 bases). V was shortened by 8 bases and J by 0 bases, with 11 bases between the two germline ends. The germline CDR1 and CDR2 sequences are LNHDA and SQIVND (reference sequence). The CDR3 runs 14 residues. CDR3 sequence reads: CASRGAHSYNEQFF. CDR3 sequence (DNA): TGTGCCAGTCGGGGGGCACACTCCTACAATGAGCAGTTCTTC.

The chain employs TRBV7-4 and TRBJ1-6, with D tentatively TRBD1 (5 bases). The germline gives CDR1 SGHVT, CDR2 SQSDAQ. The V end lost 5 bases, the J end lost 7 bases, and 15 bases lay between the germline ends. The CDR3 runs to 15 residues. The CDR3 nucleotides are TGTGCCAGCAGCCATGACCAGGGATACAATTCACCCCTCCACTTT. Amino acid sequence: CASSHDQGYNSPLHF.

The chain joins TRBV20-1 to TRBJ2-3; D not resolved. Germline lookup yields CDR1 DFQATT and CDR2 SNEGSKA (reference sequence). The CDR3 sequence is 16 residues long. Trimming took off 0 bases at V and 4 bases at J, with 17 bases between the two ends. DNA of the CDR3: TGCAGTGCTAGAGATCCCGCAGCTCCACTATCAGATACGCAGTATTTT. Translating gives CSARDPAAPLSDTQYF.

V usage is TRBV20-1 and J usage is TRBJ1-2, with a possible D match to TRBD1 (6 bases). In germline, CDR1 is DFQATT, CDR2 SNEGSKA (reference sequence). The V end was cut by 0 bases, the J end by 5 bases, with 16 bases between. The CDR3 is 15 residues long. The CDR3 loop reads CSARDLGAGIYGYTF. CDR3 coding DNA: TGCAGTGCTAGAGATCTGGGGGCCGGAATTTATGGCTACACCTTC.

The chain links TRBV28 to TRBJ2-1; D might be TRBD1 or TRBD2, each matching 5 bases. Germline loops: CDR1 MDHEN, CDR2 SYDVKM. The V end was cut by 3 bases, the J end by 9 bases, with 24 bases between. The CDR3 length is 17 residues. CDR3 bases: TGTGCCAGCAGTTTTCGTATGGGGGAACCCCCCCCCCCTGAGCAGTTCTTC. Its protein product is CASSFRMGEPPPPEQFF.

The chain has TRBV7-9 and TRBJ1-1; D gene uncertain. The CDR3 consists of 13 residues. The ends were cut back, 3 bases at V and 11 bases at J, with 16 bases in the middle. Germline V lookup: CDR1 SEHNR, CDR2 FQNEAQ (reference sequence). The CDR3 coding sequence is TGTGCCAGCAGCTTGGAGTCGGTAGGTAACGCTTTCTTT. Translation: CASSLESVGNAFF.

This clonotype was counted many times. The chain links TRBV24-1 to TRBJ2-3; D is ambiguous. The CDR3 is 16 residues long. The V gene's germline CDR1 is KGHDR and CDR2 SFDVKD. The V and J ends lost 0 bases and 2 bases respectively, with 11 bases between them. CDR3 nucleotide sequence: TGTGCCACCAGTGATTTGGGGGATAAGGACACAGATACGCAGTATTTT. Encoded protein: CATSDLGDKDTDTQYF.

This clonotype was detected a few times. The CDR3 sequence is CASSLAARGINEQFF. The DNA for the CDR3 is TGTGCCAGCAGTTTGGCGGCAAGGGGGATCAATGAGCAGTTCTTC. J is TRBJ2-1 and V is TRBV12-3 or TRBV12-4, with D perhaps TRBD1 (6 bases). Trimming shortened V by 3 bases and J by 6 bases, and 15 bases separated the two germline ends. CDR3 size: 15 residues.

This clonotype was picked up a small number of times. This chain links TRBV20-1 with TRBJ1-4; TRBD1 matches at 9 bases. The CDR3 has 15 amino acids. Unmatched junction bases numbered 4, after V lost 0 bases and J lost 5 bases. CDR1 DFQATT and CDR2 SNEGSKA come from the germline V gene (reference sequence). As DNA, the CDR3 is TGCAGTGCTAGAGAGCCGGGACAGGGCAATGAAAAACTGTTTTTT. This encodes CSAREPGQGNEKLFF.

The J gene is TRBJ2-5, the V gene TRBV4-3; no clear D gene. Deletions cut 0 bases from V and 2 bases from J, with 19 bases between. CDR3 length: 18 residues. The germline gives CDR1 LGHNA, CDR2 YSLEER. CDR3 DNA: TGCGCCAGCAGCCAAGATTGGGAAGGAGACAATTTACAAGAGACCCAGTACTTC. This encodes CASSQDWEGDNLQETQYF.

As concerns this clonotype: It is likely a read error: a sequence one base away is far more abundant. This chain joins TRBV7-9 and TRBJ1-1, with D possibly TRBD1 on 6 matching bases. Germline V gene data show CDR1 as SEHNR and CDR2 as FQNEAQ (reference sequence). CDR3 length: 13 amino acids. The CDR3 coding sequence is TGTGCCAGCAGCTTAGCACAGGGCACTAAAGCTTTCTTT. This sequence encodes CASSLAQGTKAFF.

The CDR3 DNA reads TGCGCCAGCAGCCAGGACAGGGCGAGGACTGAAGCTTTCTTT. Its protein is CASSQDRARTEAFF. This chain joins TRBV5-1 and TRBJ1-1; 8 positions match TRBD1. V lost 4 bases, J lost 5 bases, and 7 bases stayed unmatched. The CDR3 runs 14 residues. Germline assignment: CDR1 SGHRS and CDR2 YFSETQ. Looking up the rest from reference TRBV5-1 and TRBJ1-1 gives the full variable domain: KAGVTQTPRYLIKTRGQQVTLSCSPISGHRSVSWYQQTPGQGLQFLFEYFSETQRNKGNFPGRFSGRQFSNSRSEMNVSTLELGDSALYLCASSQDRARTEAFFGQGTRLTVV.

This chain connects TRBV10-1 to TRBJ2-3, with 12 bases aligning to TRBD2. The CDR3 runs to 16 residues. Germline loops: CDR1 WNHNN, CDR2 SYGVQD (reference sequence). With V trimmed by 4 bases and J by 4 bases, 6 bases remained unmatched. CDR3 sequence: CASSASGGAEADTQYF. The CDR3 DNA reads as TGCGCCAGCAGTGCTAGCGGGGGGGCCGAAGCAGATACGCAGTATTTT.

The CDR3, as DNA: TGTGCCAGCAGCCCCAGCGGGATTGGCTACGAGCAGTACTTC. Its translation: CASSPSGIGYEQYF. This chain uses TRBV7-9 with TRBJ2-7, with 7 bases that match TRBD2. The CDR3 extends over 14 amino acids. V shed 5 bases, J shed 3 bases, and the junction held 7 bases outside the gene matches. Germline values: CDR1 SEHNR, CDR2 FQNEAQ (reference sequence).

Note on this clonotype: A much bigger clone sits one base away, suggesting this may be a read error. The genes are TRBV6-5 and TRBJ2-3, with a tentative D call TRBD1 (5 bases). The CDR3 has 17 residues. Germline values: CDR1 MNHEY, CDR2 SVGAGI. Trimming removed 0 bases from V and 0 bases from J, with 13 bases in between. In nucleotides, the CDR3 is TGTGCCAGCAGTTACTCGTTCCCGAACAGGAGCACAGATACGCAGTATTTT. Its protein is CASSYSFPNRSTDTQYF.

This clonotype was counted between two and nine times. The rearrangement joins TRBV7-6 to TRBJ1-2; tentative D call: TRBD1 (6 bases). The CDR3 is 18 amino acids. Germline V gene sequence: CDR1 SGHVS, CDR2 FNYEAQ. V lost 5 bases, J lost 6 bases, and 28 bases lay in between. Written as DNA, the CDR3 is TGTGCCAGCAGCCAGGGGAAAGGGAACTCCTTTATGTTCCATGGCTACACCTTC. This gives the protein CASSQGKGNSFMFHGYTF.

The chain has TRBV6-2 or TRBV6-3 and TRBJ2-1; TRBD2 aligns across 8 bases. Germline V gene lookup returns CDR1 MNHEY and CDR2 SVGEGT. The CDR3 length is 15 residues. After removal of 5 bases from V and 10 bases from J, the junction contained 13 bases not matched to a gene. CDR3 amino acids: CASSDLNGGAGEQFF. DNA for the CDR3: TGTGCCAGCAGTGACCTTAACGGGGGGGCAGGGGAGCAGTTCTTC.

This chain links TRBV20-1 with TRBJ1-1; D is ambiguous. There are 14 residues in the CDR3. Deletions cut 1 base from V and 0 bases from J, with 9 bases between. Germline CDR1 and CDR2: DFQATT and SNEGSKA (reference sequence). CDR3 residues: CSARAVKLNTEAFF. DNA of the CDR3: TGCAGTGCTAGAGCGGTCAAATTGAACACTGAAGCTTTCTTT.